Each of the 11 T cell receptor beta chains below was sequenced from the same sample in a study of blood T cell repertoires in COVID-19. Sequenced by immunoSEQ multiplex PCR; TCRdb stores in-frame clones only, minus some. The profile shows roughly 55,000 clones, 75% to 90% of them singletons. Sequenced: peripheral blood. These receptors came from a woman in her sixties or seventies with acute or convalescent COVID-19.

This chain joins TRBV2 and TRBJ2-7; tentative D call: TRBD1 (6 bases). This CDR3 is built from 14 residues. V was cut by 2 bases and J by 3 bases, with 11 bases left in between. Germline lookup yields CDR1 SNHLY and CDR2 FYNNEI. CDR3 amino acids: CASSEQGIFYEQYF. DNA for the CDR3: TGTGCCAGCAGTGAACAGGGGATTTTCTACGAGCAGTACTTC.

The chain combines TRBV9 with TRBJ1-3; D is perhaps TRBD1 (5 bases). The germline CDR1 and CDR2 sequences are SGDLS and YYNGEE. The CDR3 length is 15 residues. Trimming stripped 3 bases from V and 0 bases from J, with 10 bases between. The CDR3 DNA reads TGTGCCAGCAGCGGATCGACAGTCTCTGGAAACACCATATATTTT. Amino acids: CASSGSTVSGNTIYF.

Written as DNA, the CDR3 is TGTGCCAGCAGCTTGACAGGGAGGGACTCACCCCTCCACTTT. Amino acid sequence: CASSLTGRDSPLHF. The gene calls are TRBV5-8 and TRBJ1-6, with D possibly TRBD1 on 6 matching bases. Germline loops: CDR1 SGHTS, CDR2 YDEGEE. The V and J ends lost 1 base and 10 bases respectively, with 12 bases between them. The CDR3 sequence is 14 residues long.

The chain carries TRBV3-1 (or the pseudogene TRBV3-2) and TRBJ2-5; 8 bases align to TRBD1. The germline V gene has CDR1 LGHDT and CDR2 YNNKEL (reference sequence). The J segment lost 0 bases and the V segment lost 0 bases, leaving 3 bases of the junction unmatched. This CDR3 is built from 16 residues. The CDR3 region is CASSQERQGHQETQYF. The CDR3 bases are TGTGCCAGCAGCCAAGAGAGACAGGGGCACCAAGAGACCCAGTACTTC.

The chain recombines TRBV19 with TRBJ2-3, with 10 positions matching TRBD2. CDR3 length: 17 amino acids. Unmatched junction bases numbered 13, after V lost 6 bases and J lost 4 bases. In germline, CDR1 is LNHDA, CDR2 SQIVND (reference sequence). The CDR3 DNA reads as TGTGCCAGTAGCCGGGGATCTAGCGGGAGATTCGCAGATACGCAGTATTTT. This codes for CASSRGSSGRFADTQYF.

V is TRBV13 and J is TRBJ2-7, with D possibly matching TRBD1 (6 bases). CDR1 is PRHDT and CDR2 is FYEKMQ in the germline V gene (reference sequence). V gave up 4 bases and J gave up 5 bases, with 18 bases separating them. The CDR3 is made up of 15 amino acids. CDR3: CASSSGTFLGNEQYF. The CDR3 DNA reads as TGTGCCAGCAGCTCCGGGACATTTTTAGGGAACGAGCAGTACTTC.

The V and J genes are TRBV5-1 and TRBJ1-1; 9 bases align to TRBD1. The CDR3 has 13 amino acids. The germline V gene encodes CDR1 SGHRS and CDR2 YFSETQ. V trimming: 6 bases; J trimming: 3 bases; junction bases outside the gene matches: 3. CDR3 loop: CASNRGLDTEAFF. DNA of the CDR3: TGCGCCAGCAACAGGGGGCTGGACACTGAAGCTTTCTTT.

The chain carries TRBV10-2 and TRBJ2-1, with 14 bases lining up with TRBD2. Germline assignment: CDR1 WSHSY and CDR2 SAAADI. V lost 5 bases and J lost 3; bases outside the gene matches: 9. The length of the CDR3 is 18 residues. The CDR3 sequence is CASSPPGTSGSGYNEQFF. CDR3 in DNA: TGCGCCAGCAGTCCCCCCGGGACTAGCGGGAGCGGCTACAATGAGCAGTTCTTC.

This clone was found a few times. This rearrangement joins TRBV18 to TRBJ2-7; the D gene is possibly TRBD2 (6 bases). The CDR3 has 16 residues. The germline gives CDR1 KGHSH, CDR2 LQKENI. The germline V and J ends were trimmed by 0 bases and 0 bases, with 12 bases remaining between them. DNA for the CDR3: TGTGCCAGCTCACCACCGCGCGGGACTGGCTCCTACGAGCAGTACTTC. As protein: CASSPPRGTGSYEQYF.

This clone showed up just once. This CDR3 reads CASSFRTSEDRNEQFF. The CDR3 bases are TGCGCCAGCAGCTTCCGGACTAGCGAGGACAGGAATGAGCAGTTCTTC. The chain combines TRBV5-1 with TRBJ2-1, with 9 bases lining up with TRBD2. Germline CDR1 and CDR2: SGHRS and YFSETQ. V was clipped by 2 bases and J by 7 bases; unmatched bases: 10. This CDR3 is 16 amino acids long.

This chain connects TRBV9 to TRBJ1-6, with TRBD1 as a possible D gene (6 bases). Trimming took off 2 bases at V and 0 bases at J, with 9 bases between the two ends. This CDR3 is built from 16 residues. In germline, CDR1 is SGDLS, CDR2 YYNGEE. The DNA of the CDR3 is TGTGCCAGCAGCGTCGGCAGGGGCTCCTATAATTCACCCCTCCACTTT. Its translation is CASSVGRGSYNSPLHF.